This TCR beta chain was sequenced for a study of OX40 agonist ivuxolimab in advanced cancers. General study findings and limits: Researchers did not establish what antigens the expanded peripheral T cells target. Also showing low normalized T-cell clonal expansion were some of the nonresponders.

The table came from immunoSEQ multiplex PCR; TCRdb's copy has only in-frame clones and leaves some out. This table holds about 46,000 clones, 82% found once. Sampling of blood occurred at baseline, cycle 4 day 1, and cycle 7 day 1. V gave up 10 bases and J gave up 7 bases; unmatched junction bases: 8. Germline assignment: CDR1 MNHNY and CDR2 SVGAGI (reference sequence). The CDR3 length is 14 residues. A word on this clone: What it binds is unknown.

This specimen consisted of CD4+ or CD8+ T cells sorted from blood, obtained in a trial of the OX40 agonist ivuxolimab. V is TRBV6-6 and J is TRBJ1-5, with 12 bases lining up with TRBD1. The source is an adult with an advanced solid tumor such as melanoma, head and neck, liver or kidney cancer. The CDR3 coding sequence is TGTGCCACACCGGGACAGGGGGCTCGACAGCCCCAGCATTTT. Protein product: CATPGQGARQPQHF.